The source of this TCR beta chain is a study of blood T cell repertoires in COVID-19. Overall study context: Italy, Spain and the United States were the sources of the convalescent and acute COVID-19 samples. PBMCs, B-cell-depleted T cells, or T cells provided the cDNA or gDNA that made up the material.

V was trimmed by 11 bases and J by 1 base, leaving 17 bases between them. The CDR3 is 14 residues long. Germline values: CDR1 LNHDA, CDR2 SQIVND (reference sequence). In the original workflow: Reference gene primer amplification gave estimated nucleated cell counts. The assay was immunoSEQ multiplex PCR, and TCRdb's table has in-frame clones only and misses some. V and J calls and clone size follow that table, whereas D and trimming were derived from the DNA. The sample lists roughly 230,000 clones; around 82% were seen once. This TCR derives from a man in his forties or fifties with active or convalescent COVID-19. Material for sequencing was peripheral blood. This chain uses TRBV19 with TRBJ1-1; D unresolved. CDR3 in DNA: TGTGCCTCCAAGCCGAGACGGGAGAACACTGAAGCTTTCTTT. Protein product: CASKPRRENTEAFF. Looking up the rest from reference TRBV19 and TRBJ1-1 gives the full variable domain: DGGITQSPKYLFRKEGQNVTLSCEQNLNHDAMYWYRQDPGQGLRLIYYSQIVNDFQKGDIAEGYSVSREKKESFPLTVTSAQKNPTAFYLCASKPRRENTEAFFGQGTRLTVV.